Detailed here is one T cell receptor beta chain. This sample is part of a study of cytomegalovirus exposure and HLA in healthy donors. V lost 1 base, J lost 2 bases, and 10 bases lay in between. The CDR3 is made up of 14 amino acids. Per the germline V gene, CDR1 is SGHTS and CDR2 is YDEGEE. The donors were members of the validation cohort, which comprised 120 subjects and was separate from the first cohort of 666 subjects. Only in-frame clones appear in the TCRdb table, and some are missing; sequencing was by immunoSEQ multiplex PCR. Of over 150,000 clones listed, roughly 89% are singletons. V gene TRBV5-8 combines with J gene TRBJ2-7; D is undetermined. The specimen was PBMCs. The sequence was collected from a young man in good health and CMV-seropositive. The DNA of the CDR3 is TGTGCCAGCAGCTTGTATCGGGTTACCTACGAGCAGTACTTC. This codes for CASSLYRVTYEQYF. The full variable domain, completed using reference TRBV5-8 and TRBJ2-7, is EAGVTQSPTHLIKTRGQQATLRCSPISGHTSVYWYQQALGLGLQFLLWYDEGEERNRGNFPPRFSGRQFPNYSSELNVNALELEDSALYLCASSLYRVTYEQYFGPGTRLTVT.